This T cell receptor (beta chain) appears in the sequencing data of a study of blood T cell repertoires in COVID-19. The J segment lost 6 bases and the V segment lost 3 bases, leaving 7 bases of the junction unmatched. The CDR3 is 16 residues long. The germline V gene has CDR1 SGHRS and CDR2 YFSETQ. The repertoire was sequenced with immunoSEQ multiplex PCR; TCRdb's copy has only in-frame clones and lacks some. The sample yields tens of thousands of clones, around 94% seen once. The Seattle patients, enrolled during active infection, were followed longitudinally. The rearrangement uses TRBV5-1 and TRBJ2-2; 11 bases match TRBD2. The sequenced material came from peripheral blood. This TCR derives from a man between 45 and 60 years old with COVID-19, enrolled during active disease. DNA for the CDR3: TGCGCCAGCAGCTCTTTAGCGGGAGGGCCCGCCGGGGAGCTGTTTTTT. This translates into CASSSLAGGPAGELFF.